The next 21 T cell receptor beta chains were all read from a single sample in a study of T-cell memory formation after mild COVID-19. One entry per CDR3 protein results from TCRdb running MiXCR on the 5' RACE reads. Of 400,000 or so distinct CDR3 sequences in the sample, 20% to 25% were seen once. Sequencing was done on a sample of PBMCs or a T cell subset sorted from them (not recorded which). All receptors derive from an adult woman who had mild COVID-19 (a few samples of this study predate the infection). Cell type and time point are not known.

A few counts support this clonotype. This sequence joins TRBV4-1 and TRBJ2-3; D perhaps matches TRBD1 (6 bases). Trimming removed 3 bases at V and 3 bases at J, with 22 bases between. Germline V CDR1 and CDR2: MGHRA, YSYEKL. The CDR3 contains 18 residues. CDR3 DNA sequence: TGCGCCAGCAGCCACCCTCCAGGACAGTCCTTGGGGACAGATACGCAGTATTTT. Protein product: CASSHPPGQSLGTDTQYF.

This chain uses TRBV11-2 with TRBJ2-3, with 8 bases identical to TRBD1. Trimming at V came to 5 bases and at J to 4 bases, leaving 5 bases not matched to a gene. From germline, CDR1 is SGHAT and CDR2 FQNNGV. CDR3 length equals 14 residues. The CDR3 loop is CASSAIRGPDTQYF. The CDR3 DNA follows: TGTGCCAGCAGCGCAATCAGGGGGCCAGATACGCAGTATTTT.

This clonotype was detected only a few times. CDR3: CASSLWYGIGYTF. The CDR3 nucleotides read TGTGCCAGCAGTTTATGGTACGGGATCGGCTACACCTTC. This chain connects TRBV12-3 or TRBV12-4 to TRBJ1-2; no reliable D call. The CDR3 covers 13 residues. Trimming removed 2 bases from V and 8 bases from J, with 12 bases in between.

This clonotype was seen only once. The rearrangement joins TRBV29-1 to TRBJ1-1; D gene unclear. In germline, CDR1 is SQVTM, CDR2 ANQGSEA. The ends were cut back, 2 bases at V and 6 bases at J, with 13 bases in the middle. The CDR3 loop spans 13 amino acids. The CDR3 is CSVEIGVRSEAFF. CDR3 sequence (DNA): TGCAGCGTTGAAATAGGCGTTCGGTCTGAAGCTTTCTTT.

The rearrangement uses TRBV20-1 and TRBJ2-1; D possibly uses TRBD1 or TRBD2 (5 bases each). CDR1 and CDR2 from the germline V gene are DFQATT and SNEGSKA (reference sequence). V was cut by 5 bases and J by 8 bases, with 25 bases left in between. The CDR3 is made up of 16 amino acids. The CDR3 DNA reads as TGCAGTGCTCCCATGCCGGGACGCATCCGACATCATGAGCAGTTCTTC. It encodes CSAPMPGRIRHHEQFF.

The V and J genes are TRBV11-2 and TRBJ2-1; 13 bases align to TRBD2. Germline CDR1 is SGHAT and CDR2 is FQNNGV. This CDR3 comprises 16 residues. V lost 5 bases and J lost 8; bases outside the gene matches: 9. The CDR3 sequence: CASSAGTSGIIDEQFF. CDR3 nucleotide sequence: TGTGCCAGCAGCGCCGGGACTAGCGGGATAATAGATGAGCAGTTCTTC.

This clonotype was observed many times. An end of the junction does not agree with germline; a read error may underlie this. The chain has TRBV12-3 or TRBV12-4 and TRBJ2-3, with D possibly called TRBD1 or TRBD2 (5 bases each). This CDR3 is built from 16 residues. The chain's CDR3 is CASRLAGTISTDTQYF. Written as DNA, the CDR3 is TGTGCCAGCAGATTAGCAGGGACGATAAGCACAGATACGCAGTATTTT.

V gene TRBV28 combines with J gene TRBJ2-7, with D perhaps TRBD1 or TRBD2 (5 bases each). V lost 8 bases and J 6 bases, leaving 11 bases between the germline ends. This CDR3 has 11 residues. Per the germline V gene, CDR1 is MDHEN and CDR2 is SYDVKM. In DNA, the CDR3 is TGTGCCAGCCTCCTGGGGACCGAGCAGTACTTC. This encodes CASLLGTEQYF.

This clonotype was seen more than once but under ten times. Written as DNA, the CDR3 is TGTGCCTGGAGCGTTATTGGGACAACAGCTTTCTTT. Its protein product is CAWSVIGTTAFF. The V and J genes are TRBV30 and TRBJ1-1; weak D call: TRBD1 (6 bases). Germline assignment: CDR1 GTSNPN and CDR2 SVGIG (reference sequence). V was shortened by 3 bases and J by 10 bases, with 15 bases between the two germline ends. CDR3 length: 12 amino acids.

This clonotype turned up a few times. The chain carries TRBV10-3 and TRBJ2-7; a possible D gene is TRBD1 (7 bases). The V gene lost 6 bases and the J gene lost 3 bases, with 15 bases spanning the gap. The CDR3 covers 14 residues. The germline V gene has CDR1 ENHRY and CDR2 SYGVKD. CDR3 bases: TGTGCCATCAGCTCTGGGGGGACAGACTACGAGCAGTACTTC. This gives the protein CAISSGGTDYEQYF.

This clonotype was seen only a few times. This chain uses TRBV10-3 with TRBJ2-7, with D perhaps TRBD2 (7 bases). CDR1 and CDR2 (germline): ENHRY, SYGVKD. CDR3 length: 15 residues. Deletions cut 0 bases from V and 4 bases from J, with 13 bases between. The CDR3 DNA reads TGTGCCATCAGTGAGTCCGGGGGGCGCAAATACGAGCAGTACTTC. Amino acids: CAISESGGRKYEQYF.

The chain employs TRBV20-1 and TRBJ1-2; TRBD1 might be the D (5 bases). CDR3 length: 14 residues. The V gene's germline CDR1 is DFQATT and CDR2 SNEGSKA (reference sequence). V lost 6 bases, J lost 4 bases, and 18 bases lay in between. The CDR3 sequence: CSALERRGSYGYTF. The CDR3 DNA sequence: TGCAGTGCCCTAGAGAGGCGGGGGAGCTATGGCTACACCTTC.

V gene TRBV20-1 combines with J gene TRBJ2-3; D perhaps matches TRBD2 (5 bases). Germline values: CDR1 DFQATT, CDR2 SNEGSKA (reference sequence). The CDR3 loop spans 15 amino acids. V lost 3 bases to trimming and J lost 2 bases, with 15 bases between them. CDR3 coding DNA: TGCAGTGCTAGCGGGTTTAGCGTTATCACAGATACGCAGTATTTT. Protein: CSASGFSVITDTQYF.

The CDR3 DNA follows: TGCAGTGCAAGCTACGGACCCAGGGGTGAGCAGTTCTTC. The encoded protein is CSASYGPRGEQFF. V usage is TRBV20-1 and J usage is TRBJ2-1; the D gene is possibly TRBD1 (6 bases). V dropped 6 bases and J dropped 9 bases, with 18 bases sitting between them. Germline V gene sequence: CDR1 DFQATT, CDR2 SNEGSKA (reference sequence). The CDR3 consists of 13 residues.

This clonotype was seen a handful of times. The chain couples TRBV19 to TRBJ1-5; 7 bases agree with TRBD1. Germline lookup yields CDR1 LNHDA and CDR2 SQIVND (reference sequence). The CDR3 spans 15 residues. V dropped 7 bases and J dropped 0; count of bases not matched to a gene: 6. CDR3 nucleotide sequence: TGTGCCAGTAAGCCTGACAGGGATAGCAATCAGCCCCAGCATTTT. Its protein product is CASKPDRDSNQPQHF.

This chain uses TRBV18 with TRBJ2-5, with D hard to call. The V gene's germline CDR1 is KGHSH and CDR2 LQKENI. The CDR3 is 13 amino acids. The V end lost 0 bases, the J end lost 5 bases, and 7 bases lay between the germline ends. The CDR3 sequence: CASSPPNGETQYF. The DNA of the CDR3 is TGTGCCAGCTCACCACCGAATGGGGAGACCCAGTACTTC.

A few counts support this clonotype. This chain joins TRBV18 and TRBJ1-2, with TRBD1 identical over 7 bases. Per germline, CDR1 KGHSH and CDR2 LQKENI. Trimming removed 6 bases from V and 5 bases from J; junction bases left unmatched: 12. The CDR3 consists of 15 residues. In DNA, the CDR3 is TGTGCCAGCTCGCCCGGCGGGACAGCGAGTTATGGCTACACCTTC. This translates into CASSPGGTASYGYTF.

This clonotype has only a few counts. The chain has TRBV20-1 and TRBJ1-6, with D unresolved. Trimming left V 3 bases short and J 6 bases short, with 12 bases between. CDR3 length equals 14 residues. Germline lookup yields CDR1 DFQATT and CDR2 SNEGSKA (reference sequence). The CDR3 coding sequence is TGCAGTGCTAGTTTGAGCACTAGTAATTCACCCCTCCACTTT. This translates into CSASLSTSNSPLHF.

This clonotype was seen only a few times. This CDR3 is CASSQVQLGAKETQYF. The CDR3 DNA sequence: TGCGCCAGCAGCCAAGTTCAACTTGGGGCGAAAGAGACCCAGTACTTC. This chain uses TRBV4-1 with TRBJ2-5; D perhaps matches TRBD1 (5 bases). The V and J ends lost 1 base and 3 bases respectively, with 15 bases between them. The germline V gene encodes CDR1 MGHRA and CDR2 YSYEKL. This CDR3 spans 16 amino acids.

This clonotype was found a few times. J is TRBJ1-1 and V is TRBV6-5; D possibly corresponds to TRBD1 (5 bases). CDR1 is MNHEY and CDR2 is SVGAGI in the germline V gene. The V and J ends lost 0 bases and 1 base respectively, with 6 bases between them. This CDR3 is built from 14 residues. CDR3 region: CASSYSRGNTEAFF. The CDR3 DNA reads TGTGCCAGCAGTTACTCAAGGGGGAACACTGAAGCTTTCTTT.

This chain joins TRBV7-2 and TRBJ1-2; D is undetermined. CDR3 size: 13 residues. Germline CDR1 and CDR2: SGHTA and FQGNSA. V was pared by 3 bases and J by 3 bases, with 8 bases between. CDR3 nucleotides: TGTGCCAGCAGCTTCACTACTCACTATGGCTACACCTTC. The encoded protein is CASSFTTHYGYTF. Variable domain in full (rest from reference TRBV7-2 and TRBJ1-2): GAGVSQSPSNKVTEKGKDVELRCDPISGHTALYWYRQSLGQGLEFLIYFQGNSAPDKSGLPSDRFSAERTGGSVSTLTIQRTQQEDSAVYLCASSFTTHYGYTFGSGTRLTVV.